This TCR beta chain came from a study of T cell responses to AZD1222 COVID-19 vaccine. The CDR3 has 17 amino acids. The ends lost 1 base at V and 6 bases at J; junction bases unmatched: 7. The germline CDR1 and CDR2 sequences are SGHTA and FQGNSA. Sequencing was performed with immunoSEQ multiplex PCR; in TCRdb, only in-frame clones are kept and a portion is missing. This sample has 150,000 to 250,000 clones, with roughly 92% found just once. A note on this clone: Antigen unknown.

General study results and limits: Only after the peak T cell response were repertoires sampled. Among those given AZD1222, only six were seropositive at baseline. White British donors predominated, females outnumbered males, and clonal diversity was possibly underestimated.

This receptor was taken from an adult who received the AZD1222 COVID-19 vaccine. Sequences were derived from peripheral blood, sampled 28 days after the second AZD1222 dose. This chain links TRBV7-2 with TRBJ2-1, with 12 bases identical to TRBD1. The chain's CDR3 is CASSLDWDRGRTNEQFF. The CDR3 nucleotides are TGTGCCAGCAGCTTAGATTGGGACAGGGGGCGAACCAATGAGCAGTTCTTC.